The entry below describes one TCR beta chain. This may arise from a read error, as a much more abundant clone is one base away. During construction of the library, unique molecular identifiers were attached to individual cDNA molecules for quantitative, reproducible TCR counting. Each CDR3 protein is one row after TCRdb ran MiXCR on the RACE reads. Altogether tens of thousands of distinct CDR3 sequences are present, around 9.3% being singletons, with the ten largest covering about an eighth. The CDR3 has 15 amino acids. CDR1 and CDR2 from the germline V gene are SGHTA and FQGNSA. V was clipped by 5 bases and J by 5 bases, with 18 bases between them. This record comes from a study of human T cells and chemical hapten exposure. About the research overall: Patients' scalps got diphenylcyclopropenone weekly throughout the roughly 23-week study.

Specified time point: patch test 1, 2 weeks after DPC sensitization. Treatment given: therapeutic diphenylcyclopropenone sensitization with weekly scalp DPC. At patch-test visits, sampling came before the patch test. This TCR came from a woman aged 40 to 50 with alopecia areata. Some clones in this sample may be carry-over from other donors' samples. This chain joins TRBV7-2 and TRBJ1-1; D perhaps matches TRBD1 (5 bases). The sequenced sample was whole blood, obtained in connection with sensitization to the hapten diphenylcyclopropenone (DPC). The CDR3 sequence: CASSIEAATVTEAFF. The CDR3 coding sequence is TGTGCCAGCAGCATTGAGGCAGCGACAGTGACTGAAGCTTTCTTT.